The following is a T cell receptor (beta chain) sequence with its context. These data come from a study of blood T cell repertoires in COVID-19. The repertoire was sequenced with immunoSEQ multiplex PCR; TCRdb's copy has only in-frame clones and lacks some. The sample gives a few hundred thousand clones, around 85% of which show up once; 3.5% to 5.5% is in the top ten. The length of the CDR3 is 17 residues. J gave up 5 bases and V 3 bases, and 14 bases lay outside the gene matches. Germline-derived CDR1 and CDR2 are SGHRS and YFSETQ. Sequenced input: PBMCs or T cells enriched from blood (not recorded which). The clonotype was recovered from a woman aged 25 to 39 who had recovered from COVID-19. This rearrangement joins TRBV5-1 to TRBJ1-1; the match to TRBD1 covers 9 bases. CDR3 nucleotides: TGCGCCAGCAGCTCTGAGGGACAGGGAATTGTCTATACTGAAGCTTTCTTT. It yields the protein CASSSEGQGIVYTEAFF. The whole variable domain, filled in from reference TRBV5-1 and TRBJ1-1, reads KAGVTQTPRYLIKTRGQQVTLSCSPISGHRSVSWYQQTPGQGLQFLFEYFSETQRNKGNFPGRFSGRQFSNSRSEMNVSTLELGDSALYLCASSSEGQGIVYTEAFFGQGTRLTVV.